One and the same sample provided the 30 T cell receptor beta chains below, sequenced in a study of regulatory T cells in long-lasting Graves disease. Time point specified: persistent/refractory GD, antithyroid drugs over 5 years with positive TRAb. The TCR library was made from RNA that had been extracted from PBMCs in TRIzol. Construction of TCR beta libraries relied on iRepertoire HTBI primers and on Arm-PCR targeting CDR3 regions. TCRdb fed the multiplex PCR reads into MiXCR, producing one record per CDR3 protein. The table shows roughly 400,000 distinct CDR3 sequences, with roughly 23% occurring only once. Source: peripheral blood mononuclear cells (PBMCs), taken when the disease was refractory, from a patient treated with antithyroid drugs. The receptors stem from a female donor with Graves disease.

This chain connects TRBV20-1 to TRBJ2-5; D is perhaps TRBD2 (5 bases). This CDR3 is built from 15 residues. With 3 bases removed from V and 5 bases from J, the gap between germline ends came to 19 bases. Germline V CDR1 and CDR2: DFQATT, SNEGSKA (reference sequence). Written as DNA, the CDR3 is TGCAGTGCTAGCTTGCGCCGGGGAACGGGGGAGACCCAGTACTTC. It specifies CSASLRRGTGETQYF.

DNA of the CDR3: TGTGCCAGCAGCCAAGGTCTAGGACCCATGGTGAACACTGAAGCTTTCTTT. This gives the protein CASSQGLGPMVNTEAFF. The chain carries TRBV3-1 and TRBJ1-1, with D uncertain. V lost 1 base and J 0 bases, leaving 15 bases between the germline ends. CDR3 length: 17 amino acids. The germline V gene has CDR1 LGHDT and CDR2 YNNKEL (reference sequence).

Points on this clonotype: A much larger clone sits a single nucleotide away, making a read error possible. V and J are TRBV11-2 and TRBJ1-2; 7 bases align to TRBD1. The V gene's germline CDR1 is SGHAT and CDR2 FQNNGV. This CDR3 has 14 residues. The CDR3 reads CASGLDAGGYGYTF. Here the CDR3 DNA reads TGTGCCAGCGGCTTAGATGCAGGGGGCTATGGCTACACCTTC.

This clonotype was observed many times. The chain carries TRBV6-1 and TRBJ1-1; D is possibly TRBD1 (5 bases). Germline-derived CDR1 and CDR2 are MNHNS and SASEGT. The CDR3 has 13 amino acids. V lost 8 bases and J lost 1, with 11 bases in between. This chain's CDR3 is CASGKTENTEAFF. The CDR3 DNA reads as TGTGCCAGCGGAAAGACAGAGAACACTGAAGCTTTCTTT.

This clonotype was seen many times. The J gene is TRBJ1-5, the V gene TRBV7-8; perhaps TRBD1 as D (6 bases). This CDR3 has 14 amino acids. Deletions cut 5 bases from V and 3 bases from J, with 11 bases between. Germline values: CDR1 SGHVS, CDR2 FQNEAQ. The chain's CDR3 is CASSKTGNNQPQHF. The CDR3 bases are TGTGCCAGCAGCAAGACAGGAAACAATCAGCCCCAGCATTTT. The full variable domain, its missing parts supplied by reference TRBV7-8 and TRBJ1-5, is GAGVSQSPRYKVAKRGQDVALRCDPISGHVSLFWYQQALGQGPEFLTYFQNEAQLDKSGLPSDRFFAERPEGSVSTLKIQRTQQEDSAVYLCASSKTGNNQPQHFGDGTRLSIL.

The chain carries TRBV20-1 and TRBJ2-7; the D gene is possibly TRBD2 (6 bases). Per the germline V gene, CDR1 is DFQATT and CDR2 is SNEGSKA (reference sequence). The CDR3 extends over 15 amino acids. V was shortened by 0 bases and J by 0 bases, with 12 bases between the two germline ends. In DNA form, the CDR3 reads TGCAGTGCTAGAGATCGGGACTTCAGCTCCTACGAGCAGTACTTC. Encoded protein: CSARDRDFSSYEQYF.

This clonotype has only a few counts. This chain links TRBV20-1 with TRBJ2-7; D may be TRBD2 (6 bases). Per the germline V gene, CDR1 is DFQATT and CDR2 is SNEGSKA (reference sequence). The V end lost 2 bases, the J end lost 5 bases, and 10 bases lay between the germline ends. The CDR3 length is 12 residues. For the CDR3, the DNA is TGCAGTGCTAGAAGGGCTAGCGACGAGCAGTACTTC. Its translation is CSARRASDEQYF.

This clonotype appeared many times. The chain links TRBV6-1 to TRBJ2-5; TRBD1 is a possible D gene (6 bases). The CDR3 is 13 residues long. CDR1 is MNHNS, CDR2 SASEGT, per germline. V was shortened by 8 bases and J by 5 bases, with 15 bases between the two germline ends. The CDR3 region has the DNA TGTGCCAGCCAACAGGGTATGGGTGAGACCCAGTACTTC. The encoded protein is CASQQGMGETQYF.

This clonotype was observed many times. V gene TRBV6-2 or TRBV6-3 combines with J gene TRBJ2-5; 7 bases agree with TRBD2. The J segment lost 2 bases and the V segment lost 5 bases, leaving 5 bases of the junction unmatched. Germline CDR1 is MNHEY and CDR2 is SVGEGT. There are 14 residues in the CDR3. The CDR3 nucleotides are TGTGCCAGCAGTGGGAGGGAGGGACAAGAGACCCAGTACTTC. Amino acids: CASSGREGQETQYF.

This chain joins TRBV7-9 and TRBJ1-4, with 7 bases lining up with TRBD1. This CDR3 has 16 amino acids. Germline CDR1 SEHNR, CDR2 FQNEAQ (reference sequence). Unmatched junction bases numbered 9, after V lost 8 bases and J lost 0 bases. The CDR3 sequence: CASEPGTAATNEKLFF. The CDR3 coding sequence is TGTGCCAGCGAACCCGGGACAGCCGCAACTAATGAAAAACTGTTTTTT.

This clonotype was seen repeatedly, ten times or more. The V call is TRBV6-2 or TRBV6-3, the J call TRBJ2-5; 9 nucleotides match TRBD1. The ends lost 2 bases at V and 4 bases at J; junction bases unmatched: 11. Germline CDR1 and CDR2: MNHEY and SVGEGT. CDR3 length equals 17 residues. In DNA, the CDR3 is TGTGCCAGCAGTTACCTGGGGTTCGGACAGGGGTTAGAGACCCAGTACTTC. Protein product: CASSYLGFGQGLETQYF.

The V call is TRBV27, the J call TRBJ2-7, with 9 bases lining up with TRBD1. In germline, CDR1 is MNHEY, CDR2 SMNVEV (reference sequence). The length of the CDR3 is 15 residues. With V trimmed by 5 bases and J by 4 bases, 9 bases remained unmatched. The chain's CDR3 is CASSPQGAQAYEQYF. CDR3 bases: TGTGCCAGCAGTCCACAGGGGGCCCAGGCGTACGAGCAGTACTTC.

A few counts support this clonotype. The chain combines TRBV20-1 with TRBJ1-1, with D unresolved. The germline CDR1 and CDR2 sequences are DFQATT and SNEGSKA (reference sequence). CDR3 length: 14 amino acids. Trimming stripped 6 bases from V and 0 bases from J, with 14 bases between. CDR3 in amino acids: CSAGFRALNTEAFF. The CDR3 coding sequence is TGCAGTGCCGGGTTCCGGGCGTTGAACACTGAAGCTTTCTTT.

With regard to this clonotype: Given a much more abundant clone one base away, this may be a read error. The J gene is TRBJ2-7, the V gene TRBV6-2 or TRBV6-3; 10 bases align to TRBD2. Looked up from germline, CDR1 is MNHEY and CDR2 is SVGEGT. There are 16 residues in the CDR3. The CDR3 DNA reads TGTGGCAGCAGTTCCCAGCTAGCGGGAGAAACCTACGAGCAGTACTTC. This sequence encodes CGSSSQLAGETYEQYF.

This clonotype showed up many times. The chain recombines TRBV20-1 with TRBJ1-5; 9 nucleotides agree with TRBD1. The trim removed 5 bases at V and 5 bases at J, leaving 7 bases unmatched. This CDR3 region has 14 residues. Germline CDR1 DFQATT, CDR2 SNEGSKA (reference sequence). Here the CDR3 reads CSAQQGAADQPQHF. CDR3 sequence (DNA): TGCAGTGCTCAACAGGGGGCTGCGGATCAGCCCCAGCATTTT.

This clonotype was picked up a small number of times. The gene calls are TRBV3-1 and TRBJ2-1; D is possibly TRBD2 (6 bases). This CDR3 spans 13 amino acids. In germline, CDR1 is LGHDT, CDR2 YNNKEL (reference sequence). Trimming cost V 3 bases and J 9 bases, with 12 bases left between them. For the CDR3, the DNA is TGTGCCAGCAGCCATTCCCCGGGAGTTGAGCAGTTCTTC. This sequence encodes CASSHSPGVEQFF.

This clonotype was seen repeatedly, ten times or more. The rearrangement uses TRBV28 and TRBJ1-5; no definite D call. The V end was cut by 5 bases, the J end by 6 bases, with 14 bases between. Germline V gene sequence: CDR1 MDHEN, CDR2 SYDVKM. The CDR3 sequence is 14 residues long. The CDR3, as DNA: TGTGCCAGCAGTCCTTTGGTTCAAGGTCAGCCCCAGCATTTT. The encoded protein is CASSPLVQGQPQHF.

Only a few counts were recorded for this clonotype. This chain connects TRBV29-1 to TRBJ1-3; D is unclear. CDR1 is SQVTM and CDR2 is ANQGSEA in the germline V gene. The CDR3 is 15 residues long. With 4 bases removed from V and 0 bases from J, the gap between germline ends came to 13 bases. DNA for the CDR3: TGCAGCGTTGGATATTCCCTAAGCTCTGGAAACACCATATATTTT. This gives the protein CSVGYSLSSGNTIYF.

The V call is TRBV11-2, the J call TRBJ2-7; 9 bases are a match to TRBD2. CDR1 and CDR2 from the germline V gene are SGHAT and FQNNGV. The ends lost 5 bases at V and 5 bases at J; junction bases unmatched: 10. CDR3 length equals 15 residues. The chain's CDR3 is CASSEGGAGGDEQYF. The CDR3 nucleotides read TGTGCCAGCAGCGAGGGAGGAGCGGGAGGAGACGAGCAGTACTTC.

Many counts were recorded for this clonotype. The chain links TRBV7-8 to TRBJ1-5; D is unresolved. CDR1 and CDR2 (germline): SGHVS, FQNEAQ. CDR3 length: 14 residues. V was pared by 4 bases and J by 3 bases, with 10 bases between. This chain's CDR3 is CASSSLRPNQPQHF. In DNA form, the CDR3 reads TGTGCCAGCAGCTCCCTAAGGCCCAATCAGCCCCAGCATTTT.

V is TRBV6-1 and J is TRBJ2-7, with 13 bases identical to TRBD2. The germline CDR1 and CDR2 sequences are MNHNS and SASEGT. The V and J ends lost 8 bases and 2 bases, in that order; junction bases with no gene match: 3. The CDR3 extends over 14 amino acids. In nucleotides, the CDR3 is TGTGCCAGCCTACTAGCGGGGGGGGCCTACGAGCAGTACTTC. It yields the protein CASLLAGGAYEQYF.

At least ten counts were recorded for this clonotype. This rearrangement joins TRBV19 to TRBJ1-1, with TRBD1 identical over 7 bases. With V trimmed by 3 bases and J by 5 bases, 6 bases remained unmatched. CDR1 is LNHDA, CDR2 SQIVND, per germline (reference sequence). The CDR3 spans 14 residues. For the CDR3, the DNA is TGTGCCAGTAGTATGACACAGGGGTGGACTGAAGCTTTCTTT. Translated: CASSMTQGWTEAFF.

A single count supports this clonotype. V and J are TRBV12-3 or TRBV12-4 and TRBJ2-1; TRBD2 matches 11 bases. J was trimmed by 3 bases and V by 5 bases; bases with no gene match: 12. CDR3 length: 18 residues. Written as DNA, the CDR3 is TGTGCCAGCAGTGCTCCCTCCGAGACTAGCGGGATCTACAATGAGCAGTTCTTC. It encodes CASSAPSETSGIYNEQFF.

In this sample, this clonotype turned up a few times. The genes are TRBV5-1 and TRBJ2-5; possibly TRBD1 for D (5 bases). Between the trimmed V and J ends, which lost 0 bases and 2 bases, there was a span of 11 bases. The CDR3 sequence is 15 residues long. Germline V gene sequence: CDR1 SGHRS, CDR2 YFSETQ. This CDR3 reads CASSLDRTLQETQYF. CDR3 in DNA: TGCGCCAGCAGCTTGGATCGGACACTTCAAGAGACCCAGTACTTC.

The V and J genes are TRBV9 and TRBJ2-2, with D perhaps matching TRBD2 (6 bases). CDR1 and CDR2 (germline): SGDLS, YYNGEE. The CDR3 has 15 residues. The V end lost 0 bases, the J end lost 7 bases, and 13 bases lay between the germline ends. CDR3 sequence reads: CASSVEATGGGELFF. CDR3 in DNA: TGTGCCAGCAGCGTAGAGGCTACCGGGGGCGGGGAGCTGTTTTTT.

About this clonotype: Given a much more abundant clone one base away, this may be a read error. The V and J genes are TRBV6-2 or TRBV6-3 and TRBJ2-2; a possible D gene is TRBD2 (5 bases). This CDR3 has 16 amino acids. Germline V gives CDR1 MNHEY, CDR2 SVGEGT. V was clipped by 4 bases and J by 6 bases, with 18 bases between them. The CDR3 reads CASSLSQQSGAGELFF. The CDR3 DNA is TGTGCCAGCAGTTTATCGCAACAGAGCGGCGCCGGGGAGCTGTTTTTT.

This clonotype was seen many times. The gene calls are TRBV2 and TRBJ2-7; D is unresolved. Looked up from germline, CDR1 is SNHLY and CDR2 is FYNNEI. The germline V and J ends were trimmed by 2 bases and 1 base, with 12 bases remaining between them. The CDR3 has 15 amino acids. The DNA for the CDR3 is TGTGCCAGCAGTGAACGGTGGGTAGAGTCCTACGAGCAGTACTTC. Translation gives CASSERWVESYEQYF.

This clonotype has only a few counts. The gene calls are TRBV3-1 and TRBJ2-7, with TRBD2 matching 9 bases. Germline-derived CDR1 and CDR2 are LGHDT and YNNKEL (reference sequence). The V segment lost 3 bases and the J segment 4 bases; nucleotides outside the gene matches: 7. The CDR3 loop spans 15 amino acids. CDR3 sequence reads: CASSHVSGSGYEQYF. The CDR3 coding sequence is TGTGCCAGCAGCCATGTTAGCGGGAGTGGATACGAGCAGTACTTC.

This clonotype was found many times. The V call is TRBV11-3, the J call TRBJ2-7, with D maybe TRBD2 (6 bases). There are 13 residues in the CDR3. Looked up from germline, CDR1 is SGHNT and CDR2 is YENEEA. V gave up 2 bases and J gave up 5 bases, with 10 bases separating them. CDR3 nucleotides: TGTGCCAGCAGCTTATCGGGAGTCAACGAGCAGTACTTC. This codes for CASSLSGVNEQYF. The variable domain in full, completed from reference TRBV11-3 and TRBJ2-7, reads EAGVVQSPRYKIIEKKQPVAFWCNPISGHNTLYWYLQNLGQGPELLIRYENEEAVDDSQLPKDRFSAERLKGVDSTLKIQPAELGDSAVYLCASSLSGVNEQYFGPGTRLTVT.

The J gene is TRBJ2-5, the V gene TRBV5-1; TRBD1 agrees at 10 bases. V dropped 0 bases and J dropped 5; count of bases not matched to a gene: 4. CDR3 size: 15 residues. CDR1 is SGHRS and CDR2 is YFSETQ in the germline V gene. This CDR3 is CASSLGDRGPETQYF. In nucleotides, the CDR3 is TGCGCCAGCAGCTTGGGGGACAGGGGTCCGGAGACCCAGTACTTC.